This T cell receptor (beta chain) is drawn from a study of shared clonotypes between healthy human individuals. Naive CD8 populations comprised CD45RO-negative cells positively selected for CCR7, excluding terminally differentiated effector memory CD45RA+ cells. CDR3 length: 14 amino acids. Trimming shortened V by 1 base and J by 1 base, and 7 bases separated the two germline ends. Germline CDR1 is MGHRA and CDR2 is YSYEKL. Study-level findings and limits: Larger estimated richness was generally recorded for naive subsets relative to memory subsets. Clonotype sharing among donors likely depends on sequencing depth.

With respect to this clone: Its antigen is unknown.

The protocol was immunoSEQ multiplex PCR, while the TCRdb copy is restricted to in-frame clones and leaves out a portion. The sample has roughly 2 million clones; about 95% are singletons. The material sequenced was naive CD8+ T cells sorted from blood. This sequence originates from a young man in good health. The genes are TRBV4-1 and TRBJ2-5; D uncertain. The CDR3 sequence is CASSQVLFQETQYF. The CDR3 DNA is TGCGCCAGCAGCCAAGTACTATTCCAAGAGACCCAGTACTTC.